This T cell receptor beta chain was recovered during a study of T-cell memory formation after mild COVID-19. In TCRdb, the 5' RACE reads were re-called with MiXCR into one record per CDR3 protein. Altogether hundreds of thousands of distinct CDR3 sequences are present, around 27% being singletons, with the ten largest covering under 15%. Trimming removed 2 bases from V and 7 bases from J, with 17 bases in between. This CDR3 contains 16 residues. CDR1 is LGHNA, CDR2 YNFKEQ, per germline. The receptor was isolated from an adult woman who had mild COVID-19 (a few samples of this study predate the infection). Cell type and time point are not known. Sequenced sample: PBMCs or a T cell subset sorted from them (not recorded which). J is TRBJ2-2 and V is TRBV4-2; maybe TRBD2 (6 bases). The CDR3 nucleotides read TGTGCCAGCAGCCAAACCCCCGCCTCTAGCGACGGGGAGCTGTTTTTT. Translating it yields CASSQTPASSDGELFF.